These 23 T cell receptor beta chains were sequenced from one sample in a study of blood T cell repertoires in COVID-19. Using immunoSEQ multiplex PCR, the repertoire was profiled, and TCRdb retains in-frame clones only, with some absent. In the table there are about 150,000 clones, 88% of which are singletons. Sequencing input: peripheral blood. These receptors originate from a human donor in a cohort sampled during active COVID-19.

The rearrangement links TRBV27 to TRBJ2-2; D is uncertain. CDR3 length: 16 amino acids. V dropped 1 base and J dropped 0 bases, with 9 bases sitting between them. Germline loops: CDR1 MNHEY, CDR2 SMNVEV (reference sequence). The CDR3 is CASSLFRVANTGELFF. DNA of the CDR3: TGTGCCAGCAGTTTATTCCGGGTCGCGAACACCGGGGAGCTGTTTTTT.

The chain joins TRBV28 to TRBJ1-2; D is unclear. Deletions cut 0 bases from V and 5 bases from J, with 7 bases between. This CDR3 contains 13 residues. CDR1 and CDR2 from the germline V gene are MDHEN and SYDVKM. Here the CDR3 reads CASSLWGRYGYTF. CDR3 nucleotides: TGTGCCAGCAGTTTATGGGGGAGGTATGGCTACACCTTC.

This chain links TRBV9 with TRBJ1-5; 8 nucleotides align to TRBD1. Germline V gene lookup returns CDR1 SGDLS and CDR2 YYNGEE. Trimming at V came to 2 bases and at J to 8 bases, leaving 6 bases not matched to a gene. The CDR3 runs to 14 residues. CDR3 sequence reads: CASSVQPGGEPQHF. CDR3 bases: TGTGCCAGCAGCGTGCAACCAGGGGGCGAGCCCCAGCATTTT.

This clone was found once. CDR3 in DNA: TGCAGCGTTGACCCCGGGACAGGGTACGGGGAGCTGTTTTTT. It encodes CSVDPGTGYGELFF. J is TRBJ2-2 and V is TRBV29-1; TRBD1 matches 9 bases. The junction had 6 bases not matched to a gene; V was cut back by 3 bases and J by 7 bases. CDR3 length: 14 residues. Per germline, CDR1 SQVTM and CDR2 ANQGSEA.

The chain links TRBV19 to TRBJ2-1; the D is unclear. V was shortened by 0 bases and J by 13 bases, with 13 bases between the two germline ends. Germline CDR1 LNHDA, CDR2 SQIVND (reference sequence). This CDR3 contains 13 residues. The DNA of the CDR3 is TGTGCCAGTAGTATAGACAGACTGAGTCAACAGTTCTTC. Amino acid sequence: CASSIDRLSQQFF.

J is TRBJ2-3 and V is TRBV28; TRBD2 matches 7 bases. The length of the CDR3 is 14 residues. Germline CDR1 MDHEN, CDR2 SYDVKM. V dropped 4 bases and J dropped 10; count of bases not matched to a gene: 11. CDR3 residues: CASSSGLVRPAQYF. CDR3 nucleotide sequence: TGTGCCAGCAGTTCAGGACTAGTCAGGCCTGCGCAGTATTTT.

This chain uses TRBV14 with TRBJ2-3, with 7 bases that match TRBD2. J lost 1 base, V lost 6 bases, and 4 bases had no gene match. Per the germline V gene, CDR1 is SGHDN and CDR2 is FVKESK. The CDR3 runs 14 residues. In nucleotides, the CDR3 is TGTGCCAGCAGTCGGGACTACGGCACAGATACGCAGTATTTT. As protein: CASSRDYGTDTQYF.

The table lists this clone with a count of one. The chain combines TRBV4-3 with TRBJ2-7; 8 bases line up with TRBD2. The CDR3 has 15 amino acids. J lost 4 bases, V lost 1 base, and 6 bases had no gene match. Germline CDR1 reads LGHNA; CDR2 reads YSLEER. CDR3 DNA: TGCGCCAGCAGCCAAGGCGGAGCGGGGGTTTACGAGCAGTACTTC. Translated: CASSQGGAGVYEQYF.

This clone has just one count. The rearrangement links TRBV4-2 to TRBJ2-3; 12 bases are a match to TRBD2. J lost 6 bases, V lost 4 bases, and 8 bases had no gene match. The CDR3 spans 16 residues. Germline lookup yields CDR1 LGHNA and CDR2 YNFKEQ. DNA for the CDR3: TGTGCCAGCAGCCCTCGGGCTAGCGGGAGGGGGGATACGCAGTATTTT. This encodes CASSPRASGRGDTQYF.

V usage is TRBV4-2 and J usage is TRBJ2-7; 7 bases match TRBD1. In germline, CDR1 is LGHNA, CDR2 YNFKEQ. This CDR3 region has 16 residues. V gave up 6 bases and J gave up 7 bases; unmatched junction bases: 18. This chain's CDR3 is CASSMSTGQLSREQYF. The CDR3 coding sequence is TGTGCCAGCAGTATGTCTACGGGACAGCTTAGCCGGGAGCAGTACTTC.

To note about this clone: Other DNA sequences in this sample translate to the same CDR3. The V gene is TRBV11-2, the J gene TRBJ2-7; D is uncertain. Trimming shortened V by 2 bases and J by 6 bases, and 14 bases separated the two germline ends. The CDR3 is 14 residues long. CDR1 is SGHAT, CDR2 FQNNGV, per germline. CDR3 in DNA: TGTGCCAGCAGCTTAATTCTACAGCCGGTCGAGCAGTACTTC. Amino acid sequence: CASSLILQPVEQYF.

The J gene is TRBJ2-7, the V gene TRBV7-2; 9 bases line up with TRBD1. This CDR3 has 16 amino acids. CDR1 SGHTA and CDR2 FQGNSA come from the germline V gene. V dropped 4 bases and J dropped 6; count of bases not matched to a gene: 13. The CDR3 DNA reads as TGTGCCAGCAGCTCCAATCCGGGACAGGGACCCTCCGAGCAGTACTTC. Amino acid sequence: CASSSNPGQGPSEQYF.

V gene TRBV7-2 combines with J gene TRBJ1-5; TRBD1 matches 7 bases. Looked up from germline, CDR1 is SGHTA and CDR2 is FQGNSA. The CDR3 sequence is 17 residues long. With 1 base clipped from V and 1 base from J, the junction kept 7 bases outside the gene matches. The CDR3 bases are TGTGCCAGCAGCTTAGTATCTACAGGGGCAAGCAATCAGCCCCAGCATTTT. Translation: CASSLVSTGASNQPQHF.

This chain connects TRBV4-3 to TRBJ2-1, with 7 bases matching TRBD1. J was trimmed by 6 bases and V by 4 bases; bases with no gene match: 6. Germline-derived CDR1 and CDR2 are LGHNA and YSLEER. This CDR3 is built from 14 residues. CDR3 residues: CASSRTGGGNEQFF. The CDR3 nucleotides read TGCGCCAGCAGCCGGACAGGAGGCGGCAATGAGCAGTTCTTC.

The chain recombines TRBV28 with TRBJ1-2; 7 nucleotides agree with TRBD1. Germline V lookup: CDR1 MDHEN, CDR2 SYDVKM. CDR3 length: 13 amino acids. V shed 5 bases, J shed 3 bases, and the junction held 3 bases outside the gene matches. The CDR3 bases are TGTGCCAGCAGTACAGGGGTAGACTATGGCTACACCTTC. It encodes CASSTGVDYGYTF.

The chain employs TRBV7-9 and TRBJ1-6; TRBD1 matches 7 bases. J was trimmed by 7 bases and V by 6 bases; bases with no gene match: 12. This CDR3 is 16 amino acids long. From germline, CDR1 is SEHNR and CDR2 FQNEAQ (reference sequence). The CDR3 nucleotides read TGTGCCAGCAGGGCCGGGACAGAGACTTGGAATTCACCCCTCCACTTT. Translating it yields CASRAGTETWNSPLHF.

V usage is TRBV18 and J usage is TRBJ2-5, with D possibly being TRBD2 (6 bases). The V gene lost 1 base and the J gene lost 3 bases, with 12 bases spanning the gap. Germline V CDR1 and CDR2: KGHSH, LQKENI. The CDR3 sequence is 15 residues long. CDR3 in amino acids: CASSPQVGGKETQYF. The CDR3 nucleotides are TGTGCCAGCTCACCACAAGTGGGGGGAAAAGAGACCCAGTACTTC.

This clone has just one count. The rearrangement uses TRBV7-8 and TRBJ1-3; D remains unclear. Trimming left V 3 bases short and J 3 bases short, with 9 bases between. The germline gives CDR1 SGHVS, CDR2 FQNEAQ. The length of the CDR3 is 14 residues. Here the CDR3 reads CASSFGSYGNTIYF. The CDR3, as DNA: TGTGCCAGCAGCTTCGGTTCCTATGGAAACACCATATATTTT.

The chain employs TRBV6-5 and TRBJ2-7, with unresolved D. This CDR3 contains 14 residues. Germline V gives CDR1 MNHEY, CDR2 SVGAGI. The V end was cut by 3 bases, the J end by 3 bases, with 12 bases between. DNA for the CDR3: TGTGCCAGCAGTTATCGGAGTACGTACTACGAGCAGTACTTC. This translates into CASSYRSTYYEQYF.

The count of this clone is one. The chain links TRBV15 to TRBJ2-3; 11 bases align to TRBD2. CDR3 size: 17 residues. The J segment lost 2 bases and the V segment lost 3 bases, leaving 7 bases of the junction unmatched. Per germline, CDR1 LNHNV and CDR2 YYDKDF (reference sequence). CDR3 region: CATSSLAGGRNTDTQYF. As DNA, the CDR3 is TGTGCCACCAGCAGTCTAGCGGGAGGACGAAACACAGATACGCAGTATTTT. The variable domain in full, completed from reference TRBV15 and TRBJ2-3, reads DAMVIQNPRYQVTQFGKPVTLSCSQTLNHNVMYWYQQKSSQAPKLLFHYYDKDFNNEADTPDNFQSRRPNTSFCFLDIRSPGLGDTAMYLCATSSLAGGRNTDTQYFGPGTRLTVL.

The chain employs TRBV5-6 and TRBJ2-3, with a weak D call TRBD2 (6 bases). This CDR3 comprises 14 residues. V was cut by 2 bases and J by 8 bases, with 15 bases left in between. Germline CDR1 reads SGHDT; CDR2 reads YYEEEE. In nucleotides, the CDR3 is TGTGCCAGCAGCTTCTATCGTCTGGGGGGTACGCAGTATTTT. This codes for CASSFYRLGGTQYF.

The rearrangement joins TRBV27 to TRBJ2-7, with 8 nucleotides matching TRBD2. This CDR3 has 15 amino acids. V gave up 1 base and J gave up 5 bases; unmatched junction bases: 7. Germline CDR1 reads MNHEY; CDR2 reads SMNVEV (reference sequence). CDR3 sequence reads: CASSLFWTGRDEQYF. The DNA of the CDR3 is TGTGCCAGCAGTTTATTTTGGACCGGGAGGGACGAGCAGTACTTC.

This clone has just a few counts. The V and J genes are TRBV19 and TRBJ2-2, with TRBD2 matching 7 bases. From germline, CDR1 is LNHDA and CDR2 SQIVND (reference sequence). Trimming cost V 10 bases and J 0 bases; bases outside gene matches: 11. This CDR3 has 16 amino acids. CDR3 in amino acids: CATRGRGGSNTGELFF. The CDR3 coding sequence is TGTGCCACCCGAGGACGCGGGGGTTCGAACACCGGGGAGCTGTTTTTT.